The source of this T cell receptor beta chain is a study of CD8+CD57+ T cells in acquired aplastic anemia. Study in general: DNA from sorted CD4+ and CD8+ cells averaged roughly 3.2 ug. General study findings and limits: For CD8+ Simpson's diversity, patients and controls showed no significant difference.

In patients chosen for sequencing, flow cytometry had shown CD8+CD57+ cell expansion. Genomic DNA, the template, was used for profiling of the TCR beta VDJ and CDR3. TCRdb used MiXCR to reprocess the reads, holding one entry per CDR3 protein. Counted here are some 200,000 distinct CDR3 sequences, around half occurring once; the ten biggest clones make up 9.7%. This clonotype showed up just a few times. The target antigen is unknown. Trimming cost V 0 bases and J 9 bases, with 5 bases left between them. This CDR3 region has 12 residues. Germline lookup yields CDR1 KGHDR and CDR2 SFDVKD. The sequence was collected from a human donor with aplastic anemia. Material for sequencing was sorted CD4+, CD8+, or CD8+CD57+ T cells (not recorded which) from PBMCs. The V gene is TRBV24-1, the J gene TRBJ2-1; D is ambiguous. DNA of the CDR3: TGTGCCACCAGTGATTTGCGGTCTGAGCAGTTCTTC. Its protein product is CATSDLRSEQFF.